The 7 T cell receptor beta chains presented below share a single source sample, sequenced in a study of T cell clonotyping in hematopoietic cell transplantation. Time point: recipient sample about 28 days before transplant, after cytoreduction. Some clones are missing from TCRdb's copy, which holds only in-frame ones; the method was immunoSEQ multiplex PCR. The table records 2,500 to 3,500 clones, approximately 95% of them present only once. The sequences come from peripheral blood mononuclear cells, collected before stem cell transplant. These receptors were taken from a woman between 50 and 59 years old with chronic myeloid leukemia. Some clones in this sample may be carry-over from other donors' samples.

In DNA, the CDR3 is TGTGCCTGGAACAGGGCTGGGGCCAACGTCCTGACTTTC. The encoded protein is CAWNRAGANVLTF. V and J are TRBV30 and TRBJ2-6; tentatively, D is TRBD1 (6 bases). V was trimmed by 4 bases and J by 2 bases, leaving 6 bases between them. Germline V lookup: CDR1 GTSNPN, CDR2 SVGIG (reference sequence). The CDR3 has 13 amino acids.

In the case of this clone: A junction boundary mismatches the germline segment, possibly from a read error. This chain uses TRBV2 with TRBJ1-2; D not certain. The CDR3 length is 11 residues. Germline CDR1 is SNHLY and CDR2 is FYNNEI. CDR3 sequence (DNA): TGTGCCAGCAGCCACCCTGGGCCGGGTCTCTTC. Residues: CASSHPGPGLF.

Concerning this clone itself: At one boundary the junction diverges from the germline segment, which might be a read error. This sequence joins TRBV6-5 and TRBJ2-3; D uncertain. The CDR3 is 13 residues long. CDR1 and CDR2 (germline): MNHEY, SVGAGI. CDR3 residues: CASSDYSRDTQYF. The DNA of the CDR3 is TGTGCCAGCAGTGATTATAGCAGAGATACGCAGTATTTT.

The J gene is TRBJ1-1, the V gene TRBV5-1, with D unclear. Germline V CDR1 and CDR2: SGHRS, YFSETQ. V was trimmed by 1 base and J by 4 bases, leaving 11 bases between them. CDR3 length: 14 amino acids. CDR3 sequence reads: CASSLQDVGTEAFF. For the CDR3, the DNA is TGCGCCAGCAGCTTGCAGGATGTGGGCACTGAAGCTTTCTTT.

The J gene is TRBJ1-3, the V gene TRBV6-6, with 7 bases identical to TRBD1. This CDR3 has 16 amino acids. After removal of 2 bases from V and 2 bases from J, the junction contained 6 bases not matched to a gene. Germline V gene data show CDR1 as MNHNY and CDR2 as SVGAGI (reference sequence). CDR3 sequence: CASSYRHRGTGNTIYF. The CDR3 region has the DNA TGTGCCAGCAGTTACCGACACAGGGGAACTGGAAACACCATATATTTT.

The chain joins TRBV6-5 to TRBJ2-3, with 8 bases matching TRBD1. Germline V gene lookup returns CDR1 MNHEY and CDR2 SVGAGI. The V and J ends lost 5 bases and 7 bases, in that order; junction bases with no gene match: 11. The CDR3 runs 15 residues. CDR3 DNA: TGTGCCAGCAGTCCCCGGGACAGGAGATCAAATACGCAGTATTTT. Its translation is CASSPRDRRSNTQYF.

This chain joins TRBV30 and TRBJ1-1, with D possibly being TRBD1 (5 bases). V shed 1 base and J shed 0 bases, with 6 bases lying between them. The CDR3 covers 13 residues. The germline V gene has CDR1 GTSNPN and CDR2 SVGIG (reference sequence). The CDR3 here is CAWSGGMNTEAFF. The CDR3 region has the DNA TGTGCCTGGAGTGGGGGGATGAACACTGAAGCTTTCTTT.